The 27 T cell receptor beta chains presented below share a single source sample, sequenced in a study of human T cells and chemical hapten exposure (dated by TCRdb to about 2021). The library was prepared using RACE. Sequencer: NextSeq 500. TCRdb reran the public reads through fastp at Q25 and MiXCR, keeping productive beta chains. Entries are consolidated by CDR3 protein sequence, retaining the most common genes and DNA. Across this sample there are about 49,000 distinct CDR3 sequences, with about a tenth seen only once. 4% to 5.5% of the sample is taken by the ten largest. Taken with the paper, the label for time point translates to: patch test 1, 2 weeks after DPC sensitization. This sample's treatment or condition label indicates: therapeutic diphenylcyclopropenone sensitization with weekly scalp DPC. The specimen comprised whole blood, sampled in connection with sensitization to the hapten diphenylcyclopropenone (DPC). The source of these receptors is a woman aged 50 to 60 with alopecia areata. Some clones in this sample may be carry-over from other donors' samples.

This clonotype was picked up many times. The chain is built from TRBV7-6 and TRBJ2-3; 7 positions match TRBD2. Germline CDR1 and CDR2: SGHVS and FNYEAQ. The CDR3 has 17 residues. The junction had 12 bases not matched to a gene; V was cut back by 6 bases and J by 0 bases. The CDR3 loop is CASSQLTSTSSTDTQYF. The CDR3 DNA sequence: TGTGCCAGCAGTCAATTGACTAGCACCTCTAGCACAGATACGCAGTATTTT.

This clonotype was found a few times. The chain joins TRBV29-1 to TRBJ1-1; 9 bases line up with TRBD1. The V gene end was trimmed by 4 bases and the J gene end by 5 bases; junction bases not matched to a gene: 5. The CDR3 has 13 amino acids. Germline CDR1 and CDR2: SQVTM and ANQGSEA. CDR3 sequence: CSVVIGQGTEAFF. Here the CDR3 DNA reads TGCAGCGTTGTAATCGGACAGGGGACTGAAGCTTTCTTT. The full variable domain, with the rest looked up from reference TRBV29-1 and TRBJ1-1, is SAVISQKPSRDICQRGTSLTIQCQVDSQVTMMFWYRQQPGQSLTLIATANQGSEATYESGFVIDKFPISRPNLTFSTLTVSNMSPEDSSIYLCSVVIGQGTEAFFGQGTRLTVV.

In this sample, this clonotype turned up many times. J is TRBJ1-5 and V is TRBV15, with D maybe TRBD1 (5 bases). Deletions cut 1 base from V and 3 bases from J, with 19 bases between. This CDR3 has 18 amino acids. The V gene's germline CDR1 is LNHNV and CDR2 YYDKDF (reference sequence). CDR3 nucleotides: TGTGCCACCAGCAGAGGGGTGGCGGGGCTGATGAACAATCAGCCCCAGCATTTT. This codes for CATSRGVAGLMNNQPQHF.

This clonotype showed up many times. The V call is TRBV12-3 or TRBV12-4, the J call TRBJ2-1; TRBD2 matches 12 bases. V dropped 6 bases and J dropped 6; count of bases not matched to a gene: 3. This CDR3 has 14 residues. The CDR3 nucleotides are TGTGCCAGCAGGCTAGCGGGAGGGAGCAATGAGCAGTTCTTC. Translated, it gives CASRLAGGSNEQFF.

This clonotype appeared many times. The V and J genes are TRBV6-5 and TRBJ1-1; D is ambiguous. CDR3 length: 14 residues. Germline CDR1 and CDR2: MNHEY and SVGAGI. Trimming cost V 5 bases and J 7 bases, with 17 bases left between them. The CDR3, as DNA: TGTGCCAGCAGTGGCCATAAACGGGCAGATGAAGCTTTCTTT. This codes for CASSGHKRADEAFF.

This clonotype was found many times. The CDR3 DNA is TGTGCCAGCAGCGCAACGCTAGCGGGAGCGGAGACCCAGTACTTC. It yields the protein CASSATLAGAETQYF. The genes are TRBV7-9 and TRBJ2-5; the match to TRBD2 covers 10 bases. The trim removed 5 bases at V and 5 bases at J, leaving 8 bases unmatched. The CDR3 has 15 amino acids. Germline V gene lookup returns CDR1 SEHNR and CDR2 FQNEAQ (reference sequence).

V is TRBV3-1 and J is TRBJ1-2, with TRBD1 matching 9 bases. J was trimmed by 8 bases and V by 7 bases; bases with no gene match: 11. CDR3 length: 14 amino acids. In germline, CDR1 is LGHDT, CDR2 YNNKEL (reference sequence). For the CDR3, the DNA is TGTGCCAGCACGGAGGGACAGGGCTTCGGAGGCTACACCTTC. This encodes CASTEGQGFGGYTF.

At least ten counts were recorded for this clonotype. This sequence joins TRBV18 and TRBJ2-3, with 14 nucleotides matching TRBD2. The CDR3 is made up of 20 amino acids. V lost 4 bases to trimming and J lost 0 bases; unmatched junction nucleotides: 12. The germline V gene has CDR1 KGHSH and CDR2 LQKENI. The CDR3 DNA reads as TGTGCCAGCTCACAAAGGACTAGCGGGAGGATCCAAGCTAGCACAGATACGCAGTATTTT. It is translated as CASSQRTSGRIQASTDTQYF.

In its sample, this clonotype was seen many times. The chain is built from TRBV6-4 and TRBJ2-2; no definite D call. Germline V gene sequence: CDR1 MRHNA, CDR2 SNTAGT. This CDR3 is 13 amino acids long. V was clipped by 3 bases and J by 3 bases, with 5 bases between them. The CDR3: CASSEGYTGELFF. CDR3 DNA sequence: TGTGCCAGCAGTGAGGGTTACACCGGGGAGCTGTTTTTT.

This clonotype was observed a few times. The gene calls are TRBV4-1 and TRBJ1-6; D ambiguous. This CDR3 has 14 residues. Between the trimmed V and J ends, which lost 1 base and 9 bases, there was a span of 10 bases. CDR1 is MGHRA, CDR2 YSYEKL, per germline. This chain's CDR3 is CASSQALMPSPLHF. The CDR3, as DNA: TGCGCCAGCAGCCAAGCGCTCATGCCTTCACCCCTCCACTTT.

This clonotype was recorded many times. The chain uses TRBV5-8 and TRBJ2-3, with no clear D. The CDR3 runs 16 residues. Germline values: CDR1 SGHTS, CDR2 YDEGEE. Between the trimmed V and J ends, which lost 0 bases and 1 base, there was a span of 12 bases. The CDR3 DNA follows: TGTGCCAGCAGCTTGGTGAGGCAGCCTGGCACAGATACGCAGTATTTT. Amino acids: CASSLVRQPGTDTQYF. Variable domain in full (rest from reference TRBV5-8 and TRBJ2-3): EAGVTQSPTHLIKTRGQQATLRCSPISGHTSVYWYQQALGLGLQFLLWYDEGEERNRGNFPPRFSGRQFPNYSSELNVNALELEDSALYLCASSLVRQPGTDTQYFGPGTRLTVL.

This clonotype is large in the sample. The chain joins TRBV20-1 to TRBJ1-6; D not resolved. The CDR3 runs 15 residues. Germline CDR1 is DFQATT and CDR2 is SNEGSKA (reference sequence). Trimming left V 0 bases short and J 10 bases short, with 16 bases between. In DNA form, the CDR3 reads TGCAGTGCTAGAGATTCCGACACGACGGTCTCACCCCTCCACTTT. This codes for CSARDSDTTVSPLHF.

In this sample, this clonotype is medium-sized. The V call is TRBV7-2, the J call TRBJ2-3; tentatively, D is TRBD1 (5 bases). Germline-derived CDR1 and CDR2 are SGHTA and FQGNSA. Trimming pared 5 bases from V and 1 base from J, leaving 7 bases between. This CDR3 is built from 13 residues. For the CDR3, the DNA is TGTGCCAGCAGCATAGGGGGCACAGATACGCAGTATTTT. Translated, it gives CASSIGGTDTQYF.

This rearrangement joins TRBV5-1 to TRBJ2-3, with D hard to call. The CDR3 has 15 amino acids. Deletions cut 0 bases from V and 1 base from J, with 9 bases between. Germline V gene sequence: CDR1 SGHRS, CDR2 YFSETQ. CDR3 DNA: TGCGCCAGCAGCTTGGAAAGGGCTGGCACAGATACGCAGTATTTT. This sequence encodes CASSLERAGTDTQYF.

This clonotype occurred many times. The rearrangement joins TRBV11-2 to TRBJ2-1, with 7 bases lining up with TRBD1. The CDR3 covers 15 residues. V shed 6 bases and J 8 bases; nucleotides not matched to a gene: 13. Germline-derived CDR1 and CDR2 are SGHAT and FQNNGV. CDR3 in amino acids: CASSNRGTQRDEQFF. Here the CDR3 DNA reads TGTGCCAGCAGTAACAGGGGCACCCAACGGGATGAGCAGTTCTTC.

This clonotype has ten or more counts. The rearrangement uses TRBV6-5 and TRBJ2-2; D may match TRBD1 or TRBD2 (5 bases each). The CDR3 length is 15 residues. From germline, CDR1 is MNHEY and CDR2 SVGAGI. V lost 0 bases and J lost 9, with 14 bases in between. The CDR3 DNA sequence: TGTGCCAGCAGTTACTCGTACAACGGGGCGAGGGAGCTGTTTTTT. Translated, it gives CASSYSYNGARELFF.

This clonotype occurred many times. This chain uses TRBV7-6 with TRBJ2-1; 14 nucleotides line up with TRBD2. Germline assignment: CDR1 SGHVS and CDR2 FNYEAQ. V lost 1 base to trimming and J lost 9 bases; unmatched junction nucleotides: 11. This CDR3 is built from 18 residues. The CDR3 loop reads CASSLGPTTSGRGGEQFF. The CDR3 nucleotides are TGTGCCAGCAGCTTAGGCCCCACGACTAGCGGGAGGGGGGGTGAGCAGTTCTTC. The whole variable domain, remainder taken from reference TRBV7-6 and TRBJ2-1, is GAGVSQSPRYKVTKRGQDVALRCDPISGHVSLYWYRQALGQGPEFLTYFNYEAQQDKSGLPNDRFSAERPEGSISTLTIQRTEQRDSAMYRCASSLGPTTSGRGGEQFFGPGTRLTVL.

Ten or more counts support this clonotype. This chain links TRBV7-6 with TRBJ2-7; TRBD1 agrees at 8 bases. There are 15 residues in the CDR3. Germline CDR1 reads SGHVS; CDR2 reads FNYEAQ. J was trimmed by 2 bases and V by 6 bases; bases with no gene match: 9. CDR3: CASRAGTGGAYEQYF. CDR3 sequence (DNA): TGTGCCAGCAGAGCCGGGACAGGAGGCGCCTACGAGCAGTACTTC.

This clonotype showed up many times. The rearrangement joins TRBV28 to TRBJ2-7; TRBD2 agrees at 13 bases. Germline V gene sequence: CDR1 MDHEN, CDR2 SYDVKM. CDR3 length: 14 amino acids. With V trimmed by 3 bases and J by 6 bases, 2 bases remained unmatched. The CDR3 is CASSLGLAGSEQYF. As DNA, the CDR3 is TGTGCCAGCAGTTTGGGACTAGCGGGGTCCGAGCAGTACTTC.

This clonotype was found many times. The J gene is TRBJ2-7, the V gene TRBV30; D possibly uses TRBD1 or TRBD2 (5 bases each). The germline gives CDR1 GTSNPN, CDR2 SVGIG (reference sequence). The CDR3 is 14 amino acids. Trimming cost V 3 bases and J 6 bases, with 18 bases left between them. CDR3 nucleotides: TGTGCCTGGAGCCAAGGGGTTCTAGCCTCCGAGCAGTACTTC. Its protein product is CAWSQGVLASEQYF.

The chain couples TRBV20-1 to TRBJ1-3; perhaps TRBD1 as D (5 bases). This CDR3 spans 17 amino acids. CDR1 and CDR2 (germline): DFQATT, SNEGSKA (reference sequence). V was shortened by 0 bases and J by 0 bases, with 15 bases between the two germline ends. The CDR3: CSARDIGAVHSGNTIYF. The CDR3 nucleotides are TGCAGTGCTAGAGATATCGGGGCCGTCCACTCTGGAAACACCATATATTTT.

This clonotype has ten or more counts. V gene TRBV4-1 combines with J gene TRBJ2-3; maybe TRBD1 (5 bases). The CDR3 totals 16 residues. Trimming pared 0 bases from V and 5 bases from J, leaving 15 bases between. CDR1 is MGHRA, CDR2 YSYEKL, per germline. CDR3 amino acids: CASSQDWGYTGDTQYF. The CDR3 nucleotides are TGCGCCAGCAGCCAAGATTGGGGCTACACCGGAGATACGCAGTATTTT.

This clonotype was recorded many times. The rearrangement joins TRBV3-1 to TRBJ2-1; D ambiguous. Germline V gives CDR1 LGHDT, CDR2 YNNKEL (reference sequence). The ends were cut back, 3 bases at V and 8 bases at J, with 23 bases in the middle. This CDR3 has 17 residues. The CDR3 DNA reads TGTGCCAGCAGCCAGGCAAGCCCAGTGAGAATTGAGGATGAGCAGTTCTTC. Translation gives CASSQASPVRIEDEQFF.

This clonotype was counted at least ten times. The CDR3 spells CASSALAEQFF. CDR3 DNA: TGTGCCAGCAGTGCGCTAGCGGAGCAGTTCTTC. This sequence joins TRBV6-5 and TRBJ2-1, with a weak D call TRBD2 (6 bases). V was trimmed by 5 bases and J by 10 bases, leaving 9 bases between them. The germline gives CDR1 MNHEY, CDR2 SVGAGI. The length of the CDR3 is 11 residues.

This clonotype occurred a few times. The V call is TRBV28, the J call TRBJ2-7; 7 bases are shared with TRBD1. The CDR3 runs to 14 residues. Looked up from germline, CDR1 is MDHEN and CDR2 is SYDVKM. The ends lost 4 bases at V and 5 bases at J; junction bases unmatched: 8. The CDR3 loop reads CASSSSRQGHEQYF. The CDR3 DNA is TGTGCCAGCAGTTCATCTCGACAGGGTCACGAGCAGTACTTC.

This clonotype was found a few times. The rearrangement uses TRBV28 and TRBJ1-2; D is undetermined. Trimming cost V 6 bases and J 2 bases, with 13 bases left between them. The CDR3 runs 14 residues. The germline CDR1 and CDR2 sequences are MDHEN and SYDVKM. The CDR3 DNA reads TGTGCCAGCAGCGAACATGGAGAAAACTATGGCTACACCTTC. Protein: CASSEHGENYGYTF.

This clonotype was picked up many times. The chain employs TRBV27 and TRBJ2-7; 10 nucleotides line up with TRBD2. Germline CDR1 and CDR2: MNHEY and SMNVEV (reference sequence). The CDR3 spans 15 residues. Trimming at V came to 5 bases and at J to 0 bases, leaving 4 bases not matched to a gene. The CDR3 DNA is TGTGCCAGCAGTGAAGCGGGAGGGAGCTCCTACGAGCAGTACTTC. As protein: CASSEAGGSSYEQYF.